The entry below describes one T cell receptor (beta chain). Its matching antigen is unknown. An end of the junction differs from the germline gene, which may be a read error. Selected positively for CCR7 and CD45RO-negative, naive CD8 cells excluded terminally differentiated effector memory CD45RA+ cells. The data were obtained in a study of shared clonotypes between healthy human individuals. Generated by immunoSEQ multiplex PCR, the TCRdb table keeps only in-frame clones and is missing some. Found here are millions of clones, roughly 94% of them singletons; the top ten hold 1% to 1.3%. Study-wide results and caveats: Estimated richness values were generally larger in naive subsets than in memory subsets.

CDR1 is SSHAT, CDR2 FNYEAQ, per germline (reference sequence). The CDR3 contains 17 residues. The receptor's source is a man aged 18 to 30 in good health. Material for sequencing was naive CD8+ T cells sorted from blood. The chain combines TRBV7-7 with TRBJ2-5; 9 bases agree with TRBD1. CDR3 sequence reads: CASSPTSGTGIRETQYF. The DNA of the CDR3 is TGTGCTAGCAGCCCGACGTCCGGGACAGGGATAAGGGAGACCCAGTACTTC.